The text below deals with one TCR beta chain. Which antigen it targets is not known. Per-nucleotide qualities are absent, and no much larger clonotype sits a single base away. This sample is part of a study of T-cell reconstitution after alpha-beta-depleted transplantation in children (dated by TCRdb to the mid-2010s). With regard to the full study: T-cell immune reconstitution after TCRalphabeta/CD19-depleted allogeneic hematopoietic cell transplantation in children was quantitatively tracked in the study by means of TCR repertoire profiling.

Sequences MGHRA (CDR1) and YSYEKL (CDR2) are obtained from the germline V gene. Trimmed from V: 3 bases; trimmed from J: 5 bases; junction bases lacking a gene match: 9. Reading from cysteine to phenylalanine, the CDR3 counts 17 amino acids. The entry retains the CDR3 DNA only, 51 bases that are in frame from base 1. What this sample's treatment or condition label stands for: allogeneic hematopoietic cell transplantation with graft depleted of TCRalphabeta T cells and CD19 B cells. Transplant recipients were children who received TCRalphabeta/CD19-depleted allogeneic hematopoietic cell grafts. Libraries were constructed by PCR. This sample was sequenced with an Illumina HiSeq 2500. To normalize quantification of the TCRbeta repertoire, the TCR libraries were built with molecular barcoding that relied on unique molecular identifiers. The public sequencing data were trimmed at Q25 with fastp and processed into clonotypes with MiXCR by TCRdb, which kept only in-frame beta chains. Entries that share a CDR3 protein sequence are merged under the most common genes and DNA. A total of around 450,000 distinct CDR3 sequences appear in this sample, around 16% of them only once. 25% to 30% of the sample goes to the ten largest clones.

Results the study describes overall, beyond this receptor: The high TCRbeta diversity at day 60 in some patients was ascribed to recipient T cells and intrathymic progenitors that had survived conditioning. Over subsequent months, a decline in hyperexpanded clone frequencies was noted, and after one year, T-cell counts and TCRbeta diversity were mostly ascribed to newly produced T cells. Apparently early alphabetaT-cell count recovery about two months after transplant reportedly relied on only several hundred rapidly expanded clones derived from non-depleted graft cells.

The V and J segments used are TRBV4-1 and TRBJ1-6; 8 bases in the middle match TRBD1. This TCR derives from a boy under three years old who had a stem cell transplant for Wiskott-Aldrich syndrome, so the T cells may come from the graft donor. This material consisted of PBMCs, mostly from graft donor cells, taken 360 days after TCRalphabeta/CD19-depleted stem cell transplant. The DNA reads TGCGCCAGCAGCCAGGGAAGACAGGGGCCGAATAATTCACCCCTCCACTTT. The resulting protein is CASSQGRQGPNNSPLHF.